A single sample gave rise to the 27 T cell receptor beta chains below, sequenced in a study of early T cells in non-severe SARS-CoV-2 infection. Via MiXCR, TCRdb re-called the 5' RACE reads, giving one row per CDR3 protein. The profile shows some 100,000 distinct CDR3 sequences, about 14% of them singletons. The sample comprised whole blood. These receptors came from an adult who was a healthcare worker with PCR-confirmed SARS-CoV-2 infection or an uninfected control (not recorded which).

Written as DNA, the CDR3 is TGTGCCACCAGCAGAGATCTAGGACAAGTTAGGTTCTTC. This gives the protein CATSRDLGQVRFF. The chain combines TRBV15 with TRBJ2-1; D is possibly TRBD1 (5 bases). The germline V gene has CDR1 LNHNV and CDR2 YYDKDF (reference sequence). Trimming shortened V by 0 bases and J by 15 bases, and 15 bases separated the two germline ends. This CDR3 has 13 residues.

This clonotype was picked up a small number of times. V usage is TRBV3-1 and J usage is TRBJ2-2; either TRBD1 or TRBD2 may fit D (5 bases each). Germline V lookup: CDR1 LGHDT, CDR2 YNNKEL (reference sequence). V was cut by 1 base and J by 4 bases, with 22 bases left in between. There are 19 residues in the CDR3. The CDR3: CASSQGLGVPASGTGELFF. CDR3 nucleotide sequence: TGTGCCAGCAGCCAAGGTCTGGGGGTTCCGGCATCGGGCACCGGGGAGCTGTTTTTT.

This clonotype has just a few counts. J is TRBJ1-1 and V is TRBV5-1; no reliable D call. The V gene lost 2 bases and the J gene lost 4 bases, with 15 bases spanning the gap. The CDR3 has 15 residues. Germline V CDR1 and CDR2: SGHRS, YFSETQ. CDR3 nucleotide sequence: TGCGCCAGCAGCTTTAACACACCTTGGGGCACTGAAGCTTTCTTT. It codes for CASSFNTPWGTEAFF. Full variable domain (outside the CDR3, taken from reference TRBV5-1 and TRBJ1-1): KAGVTQTPRYLIKTRGQQVTLSCSPISGHRSVSWYQQTPGQGLQFLFEYFSETQRNKGNFPGRFSGRQFSNSRSEMNVSTLELGDSALYLCASSFNTPWGTEAFFGQGTRLTVV.

The chain recombines TRBV11-2 with TRBJ2-3; D ambiguous. With 6 bases removed from V and 8 bases from J, the gap between germline ends came to 27 bases. This CDR3 region has 17 residues. The germline gives CDR1 SGHAT, CDR2 FQNNGV. The CDR3 DNA is TGTGCCAGCAGGCACCTCCAGTGGCTTCCCCAAGGCGGTACGCAGTATTTT. Translating gives CASRHLQWLPQGGTQYF.

This clonotype came up many times. The rearrangement joins TRBV5-5 to TRBJ1-1; TRBD1 matches at 8 bases. From germline, CDR1 is SGHKS and CDR2 YYEKEE (reference sequence). The CDR3 length is 14 residues. V shed 2 bases and J 1 base; nucleotides not matched to a gene: 1. This CDR3 reads CASSFGQGNTEAFF. The CDR3 DNA sequence: TGTGCCAGCAGCTTTGGACAGGGGAACACTGAAGCTTTCTTT.

This clonotype was seen a few times. The J gene is TRBJ2-2, the V gene TRBV5-1; D possibly corresponds to TRBD1 (5 bases). CDR3 length equals 13 residues. The germline V gene has CDR1 SGHRS and CDR2 YFSETQ. V was clipped by 5 bases and J by 3 bases, with 8 bases between them. The CDR3 reads CASRDTDTGELFF. CDR3 in DNA: TGCGCCAGCAGGGACACAGACACCGGGGAGCTGTTTTTT.

This clonotype was counted ten times or more. The rearrangement links TRBV10-3 to TRBJ1-2; possible D gene TRBD1, 5 bases. Germline V gene lookup returns CDR1 ENHRY and CDR2 SYGVKD. This CDR3 contains 15 residues. The V end was cut by 4 bases, the J end by 1 base, with 13 bases between. The CDR3 DNA follows: TGTGCCATCAGTGGAGCGGACAACCATAACTATGGCTACACCTTC. This gives the protein CAISGADNHNYGYTF.

This clonotype was found a few times. The rearrangement links TRBV4-1 to TRBJ1-3, with D hard to call. CDR1 is MGHRA, CDR2 YSYEKL, per germline. This CDR3 has 15 amino acids. Deletions cut 0 bases from V and 3 bases from J, with 9 bases between. The CDR3 DNA reads as TGCGCCAGCAGCCAAGATGAGGGATATGGAAACACCATATATTTT. It encodes CASSQDEGYGNTIYF.

This clonotype was found a few times. The V and J genes are TRBV19 and TRBJ2-1; the D gene could be TRBD1 or TRBD2 (5 bases each). In germline, CDR1 is LNHDA, CDR2 SQIVND (reference sequence). The CDR3 is 17 residues long. V lost 7 bases and J 3 bases, leaving 22 bases between the germline ends. The CDR3 bases are TGTGCCAGTAAAGCAGACGGGACGGTAAACTTCTACAATGAGCAGTTCTTC. Translation gives CASKADGTVNFYNEQFF.

This sequence joins TRBV4-1 and TRBJ2-5; D is unresolved. The CDR3 has 13 residues. V lost 1 base and J lost 5, with 8 bases in between. Germline V gene lookup returns CDR1 MGHRA and CDR2 YSYEKL. The CDR3 nucleotides are TGCGCCAGCAGCCAAGTGGTGGCCGAGACCCAGTACTTC. Encoded protein: CASSQVVAETQYF.

This clonotype was recorded at least ten times. The chain couples TRBV11-2 to TRBJ1-1; 12 nucleotides align to TRBD1. The ends lost 4 bases at V and 7 bases at J; junction bases unmatched: 7. The V gene's germline CDR1 is SGHAT and CDR2 FQNNGV. The CDR3 spans 15 residues. The CDR3 DNA reads TGTGCCAGCAGCTCCCTCCGGGACAGGGGGCGTGAAGCTTTCTTT. This gives the protein CASSSLRDRGREAFF.

The rearrangement links TRBV20-1 to TRBJ2-6, with D uncertain. Trimming removed 1 base from V and 0 bases from J, with 4 bases in between. This CDR3 contains 14 residues. Germline CDR1 DFQATT, CDR2 SNEGSKA (reference sequence). CDR3 residues: CSARGGSGANVLTF. CDR3 sequence (DNA): TGCAGTGCTAGAGGGGGCTCTGGGGCCAACGTCCTGACTTTC.

This clonotype showed up just a few times. The chain carries TRBV6-5 and TRBJ1-6; a weak D match, TRBD1 (5 bases). Between the trimmed V and J ends, which lost 3 bases and 2 bases, there was a span of 11 bases. Per germline, CDR1 MNHEY and CDR2 SVGAGI. The CDR3 is 16 amino acids. The CDR3: CASSYLGGAYNSPLHF. The CDR3 DNA reads as TGTGCCAGCAGTTATTTGGGGGGGGCCTATAATTCACCCCTCCACTTT.

The chain joins TRBV30 to TRBJ2-5; possibly TRBD1 for D (5 bases). V was trimmed by 2 bases and J by 7 bases, leaving 20 bases between them. The CDR3 has 15 amino acids. The germline V gene has CDR1 GTSNPN and CDR2 SVGIG (reference sequence). The CDR3 bases are TGTGCCTGGAGTTACGGACACCCTAAAGAAGGGACCCAGTACTTC. Residues: CAWSYGHPKEGTQYF.

The chain couples TRBV3-1 to TRBJ2-6, with no clear D. The V end was cut by 4 bases, the J end by 1 base, with 8 bases between. The CDR3 is 15 residues long. Germline V gene lookup returns CDR1 LGHDT and CDR2 YNNKEL (reference sequence). The CDR3 sequence: CASSPTRSGANVLTF. As DNA, the CDR3 is TGTGCCAGCAGCCCAACACGGTCTGGGGCCAACGTCCTGACTTTC.

This clonotype was seen more than once but under ten times. This chain links TRBV5-4 with TRBJ1-2; D is unclear. Trimming shortened V by 1 base and J by 5 bases, and 6 bases separated the two germline ends. This CDR3 spans 12 amino acids. The germline gives CDR1 SGHNT, CDR2 YYREEE (reference sequence). The CDR3 region is CASSLNEYGYTF. In nucleotides, the CDR3 is TGTGCCAGCAGCTTGAACGAATATGGCTACACCTTC.

The chain carries TRBV5-6 and TRBJ2-1; D is undetermined. This CDR3 spans 15 amino acids. Germline values: CDR1 SGHDT, CDR2 YYEEEE. The V end was cut by 0 bases, the J end by 6 bases, with 13 bases between. In DNA, the CDR3 is TGTGCCAGCAGCTTGGAACCGCAACCCAGCAATGAGCAGTTCTTC. It translates to CASSLEPQPSNEQFF.

The chain carries TRBV7-3 and TRBJ1-6; no clear D. V gave up 1 base and J gave up 7 bases, with 8 bases separating them. CDR3 length equals 14 residues. Per the germline V gene, CDR1 is SGHTA and CDR2 is FQGTGA. CDR3 sequence: CASSLMAGNSPLHF. The CDR3, as DNA: TGTGCCAGCAGCTTAATGGCCGGGAATTCACCCCTCCACTTT.

This clonotype was seen at least ten times. This chain connects TRBV11-2 to TRBJ1-3, with D uncertain. Germline V gene data show CDR1 as SGHAT and CDR2 as FQNNGV. The CDR3 spans 15 residues. Trimming took off 0 bases at V and 0 bases at J, with 6 bases between the two ends. CDR3 amino acids: CASSLEGSSGNTIYF. For the CDR3, the DNA is TGTGCCAGCAGCTTAGAGGGATCCTCTGGAAACACCATATATTTT. The entire variable domain, with the rest obtained from reference TRBV11-2 and TRBJ1-3, is as follows: EAGVAQSPRYKIIEKRQSVAFWCNPISGHATLYWYQQILGQGPKLLIQFQNNGVVDDSQLPKDRFSAERLKGVDSTLKIQPAKLEDSAVYLCASSLEGSSGNTIYFGEGSWLTVV.

This clonotype was observed a few times. This sequence joins TRBV2 and TRBJ1-2; 8 positions agree with TRBD1. The V gene's germline CDR1 is SNHLY and CDR2 FYNNEI. Trimming removed 3 bases from V and 3 bases from J; junction bases left unmatched: 6. The CDR3 has 15 amino acids. For the CDR3, the DNA is TGTGCCAGCAGTGATTTCCCAGGGGGCGACTATGGCTACACCTTC. Its translation is CASSDFPGGDYGYTF.

The chain links TRBV6-2 or TRBV6-3 to TRBJ2-7; 10 bases match TRBD1. Germline values: CDR1 MNHEY, CDR2 SVGEGT. Unmatched junction bases numbered 7, after V lost 5 bases and J lost 3 bases. This CDR3 has 15 residues. The CDR3 DNA sequence: TGTGCCAGCAGTACGGCCGGGACAGGGGACTACGAGCAGTACGTC. Its translation is CASSTAGTGDYEQYV.

In this sample, this clonotype turned up a few times. The chain combines TRBV3-1 with TRBJ1-5, with 10 bases matching TRBD1. This CDR3 is 14 amino acids long. Trimming took 4 bases from V and 6 from J; bases not matched to a gene: 3. CDR1 is LGHDT and CDR2 is YNNKEL in the germline V gene (reference sequence). The CDR3 sequence: CASSRQGAVQPQHF. As DNA, the CDR3 is TGTGCCAGCAGCCGACAGGGGGCCGTTCAGCCCCAGCATTTT.

This clonotype was counted only a few times. The chain uses TRBV4-1 and TRBJ2-5; perhaps TRBD2 as D (5 bases). This CDR3 contains 16 residues. Germline CDR1 MGHRA, CDR2 YSYEKL. The V end lost 5 bases, the J end lost 1 base, and 17 bases lay between the germline ends. CDR3 protein: CASSNAVRRAQETQYF. Here the CDR3 DNA reads TGCGCCAGCAGCAATGCCGTCAGGCGGGCCCAAGAGACCCAGTACTTC.

In its sample, this clonotype was seen a few times. The rearrangement links TRBV27 to TRBJ1-1; TRBD1 is a possible D gene (5 bases). V was trimmed by 5 bases and J by 5 bases, leaving 18 bases between them. Germline CDR1 reads MNHEY; CDR2 reads SMNVEV (reference sequence). The CDR3 extends over 15 amino acids. The CDR3: CASSPAGGVHTEAFF. The CDR3 DNA follows: TGTGCCAGCAGTCCGGCGGGGGGAGTACATACTGAAGCTTTCTTT.

The chain combines TRBV12-5 with TRBJ1-1; 7 nucleotides align to TRBD1. J was trimmed by 5 bases and V by 5 bases; bases with no gene match: 5. Per germline, CDR1 LGHNT and CDR2 FRNRAP. The CDR3 is made up of 13 amino acids. DNA of the CDR3: TGTGCTAGTGGTCCCCAGGGGGGGACTGAAGCTTTCTTT. Amino acids: CASGPQGGTEAFF.

This clonotype was detected a few times. V usage is TRBV6-1 and J usage is TRBJ1-3; D possibly corresponds to TRBD1 (6 bases). Germline loops: CDR1 MNHNS, CDR2 SASEGT. This CDR3 has 15 residues. V lost 6 bases, J lost 0 bases, and 12 bases lay in between. The CDR3 protein is CASSPGQYSGNTIYF. As DNA, the CDR3 is TGTGCCAGCAGCCCGGGACAATACTCTGGAAACACCATATATTTT.

This clonotype was found many times. One end of the junction does not line up with germline, which may come from a read error. In DNA form, the CDR3 reads TGTGCCAGCAGCCAAGGGCCGACTAGCTGGGTTCGGGATTTT. Translation: CASSQGPTSWVRDF. V gene TRBV3-1 combines with J gene TRBJ2-3, with TRBD2 identical over 7 bases. The V gene's germline CDR1 is LGHDT and CDR2 YNNKEL (reference sequence). This CDR3 is 14 amino acids long.